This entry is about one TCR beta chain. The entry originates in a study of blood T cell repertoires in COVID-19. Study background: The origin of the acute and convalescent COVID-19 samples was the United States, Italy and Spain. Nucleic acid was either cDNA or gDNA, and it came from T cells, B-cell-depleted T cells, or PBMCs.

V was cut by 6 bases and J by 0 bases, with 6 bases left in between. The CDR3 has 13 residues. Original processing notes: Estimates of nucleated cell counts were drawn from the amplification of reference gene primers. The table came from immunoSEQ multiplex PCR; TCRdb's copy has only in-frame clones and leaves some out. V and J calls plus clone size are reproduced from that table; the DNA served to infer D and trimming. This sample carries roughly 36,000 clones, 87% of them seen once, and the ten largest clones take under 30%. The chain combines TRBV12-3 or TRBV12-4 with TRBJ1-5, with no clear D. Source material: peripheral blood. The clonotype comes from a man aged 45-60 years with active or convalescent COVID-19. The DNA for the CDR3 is TGTGCCAGCAGGAGGGATAGCAATCAGCCCCAGCATTTT. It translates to CASRRDSNQPQHF.